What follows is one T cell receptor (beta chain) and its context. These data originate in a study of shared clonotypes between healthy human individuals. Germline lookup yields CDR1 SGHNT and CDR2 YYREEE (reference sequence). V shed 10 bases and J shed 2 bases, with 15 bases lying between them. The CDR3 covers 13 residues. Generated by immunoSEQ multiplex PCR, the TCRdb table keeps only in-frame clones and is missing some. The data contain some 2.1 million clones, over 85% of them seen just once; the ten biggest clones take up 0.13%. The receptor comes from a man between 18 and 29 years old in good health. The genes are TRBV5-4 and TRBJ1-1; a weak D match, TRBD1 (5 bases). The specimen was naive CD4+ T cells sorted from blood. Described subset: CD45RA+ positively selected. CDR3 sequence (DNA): TGTGCCTCCAGTCGGGACCACAACACTGAAGCTTTCTTT. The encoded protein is CASSRDHNTEAFF.